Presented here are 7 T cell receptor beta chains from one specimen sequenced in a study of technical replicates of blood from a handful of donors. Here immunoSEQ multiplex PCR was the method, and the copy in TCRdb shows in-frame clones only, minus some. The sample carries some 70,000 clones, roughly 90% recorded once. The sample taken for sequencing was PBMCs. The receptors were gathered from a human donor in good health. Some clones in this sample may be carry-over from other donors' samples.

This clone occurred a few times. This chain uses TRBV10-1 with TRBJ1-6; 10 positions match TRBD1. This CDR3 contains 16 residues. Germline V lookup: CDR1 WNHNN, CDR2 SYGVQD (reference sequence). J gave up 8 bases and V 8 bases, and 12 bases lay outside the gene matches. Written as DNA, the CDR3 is TGCGCCAGCCCCGGGATCCCGGGACAGGGGTATTCACCCCTCCACTTT. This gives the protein CASPGIPGQGYSPLHF.

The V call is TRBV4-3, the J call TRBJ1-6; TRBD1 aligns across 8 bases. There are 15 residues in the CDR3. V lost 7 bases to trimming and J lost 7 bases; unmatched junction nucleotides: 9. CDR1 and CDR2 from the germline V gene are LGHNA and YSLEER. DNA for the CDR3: TGCGCCAGCAAAAGACAGGGGTTCGAGAATTCACCCCTCCACTTT. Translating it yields CASKRQGFENSPLHF.

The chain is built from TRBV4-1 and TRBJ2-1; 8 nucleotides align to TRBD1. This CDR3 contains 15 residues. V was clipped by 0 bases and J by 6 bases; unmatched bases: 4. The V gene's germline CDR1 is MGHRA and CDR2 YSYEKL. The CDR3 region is CASSQDSGQGNEQFF. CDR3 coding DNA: TGCGCCAGCAGCCAAGATTCAGGACAGGGCAATGAGCAGTTCTTC.

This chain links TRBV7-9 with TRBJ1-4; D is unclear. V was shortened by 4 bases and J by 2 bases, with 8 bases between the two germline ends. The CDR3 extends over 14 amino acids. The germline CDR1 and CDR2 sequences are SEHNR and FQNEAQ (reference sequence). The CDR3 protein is CASSSRATNEKLFF. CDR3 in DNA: TGTGCCAGCAGCTCCCGAGCGACTAATGAAAAACTGTTTTTT.

DNA of the CDR3: TGTGCCAGCAGGCTGGGGGGGAATTCACCCCTCCACTTT. Its protein product is CASRLGGNSPLHF. The V and J genes are TRBV2 and TRBJ1-6; TRBD1 might be the D (5 bases). The germline V gene encodes CDR1 SNHLY and CDR2 FYNNEI. The CDR3 has 13 amino acids. The V and J ends lost 6 bases and 7 bases respectively, with 10 bases between them. Full variable domain (remainder filled in from reference TRBV2 and TRBJ1-6): EPEVTQTPSHQVTQMGQEVILRCVPISNHLYFYWYRQILGQKVEFLVSFYNNEISEKSEIFDDQFSVERPDGSNFTLKIRSTKLEDSAMYFCASRLGGNSPLHFGNGTRLTVT.

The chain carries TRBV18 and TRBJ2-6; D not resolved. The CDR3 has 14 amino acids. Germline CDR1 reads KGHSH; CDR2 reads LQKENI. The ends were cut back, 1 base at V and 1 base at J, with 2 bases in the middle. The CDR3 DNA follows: TGTGCCAGCTCACCACTATCTGGGGCCAACGTCCTGACTTTC. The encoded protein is CASSPLSGANVLTF. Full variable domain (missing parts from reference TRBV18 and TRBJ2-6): NAGVMQNPRHLVRRRGQEARLRCSPMKGHSHVYWYRQLPEEGLKFMVYLQKENIIDESGMPKERFSAEFPKEGPSILRIQQVVRGDSAAYFCASSPLSGANVLTFGAGSRLTVL.

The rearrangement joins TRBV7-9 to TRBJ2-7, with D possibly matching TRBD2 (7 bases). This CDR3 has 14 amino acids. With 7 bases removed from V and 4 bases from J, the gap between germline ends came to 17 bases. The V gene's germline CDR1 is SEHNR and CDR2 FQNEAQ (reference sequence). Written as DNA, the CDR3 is TGTGCCAGCACCCCTCGGGGAGGGGGGTACGAGCAGTACTTC. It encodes CASTPRGGGYEQYF.